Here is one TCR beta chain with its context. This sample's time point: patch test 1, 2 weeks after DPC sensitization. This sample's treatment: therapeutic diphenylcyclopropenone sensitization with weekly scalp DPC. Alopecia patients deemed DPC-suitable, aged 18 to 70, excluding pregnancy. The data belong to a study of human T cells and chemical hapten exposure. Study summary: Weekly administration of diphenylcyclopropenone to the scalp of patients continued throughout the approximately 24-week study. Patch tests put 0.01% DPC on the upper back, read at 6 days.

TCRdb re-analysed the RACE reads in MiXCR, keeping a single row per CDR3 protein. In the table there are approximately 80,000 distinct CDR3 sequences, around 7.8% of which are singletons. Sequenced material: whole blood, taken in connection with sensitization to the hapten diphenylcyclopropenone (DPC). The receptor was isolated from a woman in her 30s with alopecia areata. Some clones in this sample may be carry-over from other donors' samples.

For the CDR3, the DNA is TGTGCCAGTAGTATGTACTTAGGAGAGCATGGCTACACCTTC. It yields the protein CASSMYLGEHGYTF. The chain employs TRBV19 and TRBJ1-2; D gene ambiguous. The germline V gene encodes CDR1 LNHDA and CDR2 SQIVND (reference sequence). CDR3 length: 14 amino acids. The ends were cut back, 3 bases at V and 6 bases at J, with 14 bases in the middle.